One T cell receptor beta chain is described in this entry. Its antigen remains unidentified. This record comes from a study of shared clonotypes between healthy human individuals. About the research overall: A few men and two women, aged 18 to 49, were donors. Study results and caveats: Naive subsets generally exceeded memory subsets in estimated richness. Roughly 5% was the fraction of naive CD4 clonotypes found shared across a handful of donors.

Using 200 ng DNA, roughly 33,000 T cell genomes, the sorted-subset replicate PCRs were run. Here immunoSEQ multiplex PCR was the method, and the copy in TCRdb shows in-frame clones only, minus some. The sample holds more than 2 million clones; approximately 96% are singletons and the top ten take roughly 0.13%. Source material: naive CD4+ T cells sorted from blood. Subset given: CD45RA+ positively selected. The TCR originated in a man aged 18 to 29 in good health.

CDR3 sequence reads: CASSVDRGYEQYF. DNA of the CDR3: TGTGCCAGCTCAGTTGACAGGGGCTACGAGCAGTACTTC. This chain connects TRBV18 to TRBJ2-7; TRBD1 matches at 8 bases. The CDR3 loop spans 13 amino acids. V was pared by 5 bases and J by 3 bases, with 3 bases of the junction left unmatched. Per germline, CDR1 KGHSH and CDR2 LQKENI.